This TCR beta chain was recovered during a study of breast tumors, draining lymph nodes, adjacent tissues. This clonotype was found a few times. Its target is unknown. Breast cancer patients provided tissue from their axillary draining lymph nodes. TCRdb redid the calling of the multiplex PCR reads with MiXCR, one entry per CDR3 protein. The sample holds 160,000 or so distinct CDR3 sequences, about 34% seen once. Trimming removed 5 bases from V and 13 bases from J; junction bases left unmatched: 3. The CDR3 runs 11 residues. CDR1 is MNHNY and CDR2 is SVGAGI in the germline V gene (reference sequence). Study-level points and caveats: Luminal-like breast cancer showed significantly greater tumor-nontumor repertoire similarity than basal-like breast cancer did.

The rearrangement uses TRBV6-6 and TRBJ1-5; 9 bases are a match to TRBD1. Specimen: axillary lymph node tissue. This receptor was obtained from a female donor with breast cancer. Some clones in this sample may be carry-over from other donors' samples. CDR3 nucleotide sequence: TGTGCCAGCAGTCCCGGGACAGGGCAGCATTTT. Its translation: CASSPGTGQHF.